The clone carrying this T cell receptor beta chain turned up a few times. The source of the sample is a study of T cell changes during pregnancy in multiple sclerosis. The CDR3 runs to 12 residues. V shed 3 bases and J shed 7 bases, with 10 bases lying between them. CDR1 and CDR2 (germline): SGHDT, YYEEEE. The protocol was immunoSEQ multiplex PCR, while the TCRdb copy is restricted to in-frame clones and leaves out a portion. The table includes under 85,000 clones, approximately 89% detected once. The chain links TRBV5-6 to TRBJ1-2; TRBD1 might be the D (6 bases). The TCR was taken from a female donor in good health, enrolled as a control in a pregnancy study. Sequencing used peripheral blood, obtained in the third trimester of pregnancy. CDR3 protein: CASSSGTSGYTF. CDR3 sequence (DNA): TGTGCCAGCAGCTCGGGGACATCTGGCTACACCTTC. Based on the CDR3 plus reference TRBV5-6 and TRBJ1-2, the full variable domain is DAGVTQSPTHLIKTRGQQVTLRCSPKSGHDTVSWYQQALGQGPQFIFQYYEEEERQRGNFPDRFSGHQFPNYSSELNVNALLLGDSALYLCASSSGTSGYTFGSGTRLTVV.